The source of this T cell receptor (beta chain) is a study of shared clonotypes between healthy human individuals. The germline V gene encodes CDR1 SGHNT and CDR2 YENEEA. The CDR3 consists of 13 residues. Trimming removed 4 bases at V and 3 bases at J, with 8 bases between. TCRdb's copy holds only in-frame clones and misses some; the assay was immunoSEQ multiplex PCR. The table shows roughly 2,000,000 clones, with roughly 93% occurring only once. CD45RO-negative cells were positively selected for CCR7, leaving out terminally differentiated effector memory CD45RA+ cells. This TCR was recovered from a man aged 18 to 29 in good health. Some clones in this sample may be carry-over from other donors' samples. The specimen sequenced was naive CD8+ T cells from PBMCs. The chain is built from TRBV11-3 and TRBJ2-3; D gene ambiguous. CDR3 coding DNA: TGTGCCAGCAGCTATGGGATAACAGATACGCAGTATTTT. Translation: CASSYGITDTQYF.